These 16 T cell receptor beta chains originate from one sample sequenced in a study of T-cell reconstitution after alpha-beta-depleted transplantation in children. During its preparation, the TCRbeta library received unique molecular identifiers. TCRdb analysed the PCR reads with MiXCR anew, one entry per CDR3 protein. Among approximately 800,000 distinct CDR3 sequences listed, about 15% were seen once. The input for sequencing was PBMCs, mostly from graft donor cells, taken 360 days after TCRalphabeta/CD19-depleted stem cell transplant. These receptors were collected from a male patient younger than 18 who had a stem cell transplant for acute lymphoblastic leukemia, so the T cells may come from the graft donor.

This clonotype was seen a few times. The chain recombines TRBV18 with TRBJ1-4; D is unresolved. The V gene's germline CDR1 is KGHSH and CDR2 LQKENI. The V gene lost 6 bases and the J gene lost 0 bases, with 17 bases spanning the gap. This CDR3 is built from 17 residues. CDR3 coding DNA: TGTGCCAGCTCCCCTACTACGCTCACTGCAACTAATGAAAAACTGTTTTTT. Protein: CASSPTTLTATNEKLFF.

V and J are TRBV7-8 and TRBJ2-7; the D gene is possibly TRBD2 (6 bases). This CDR3 spans 17 amino acids. V was trimmed by 2 bases and J by 0 bases, leaving 17 bases between them. Germline V CDR1 and CDR2: SGHVS, FQNEAQ. CDR3 region: CASSLSLSRDLSYEQYF. The CDR3 coding sequence is TGTGCCAGCAGCTTATCGTTGTCGCGGGACCTCTCCTACGAGCAGTACTTC.

The table lists this clonotype with many counts. The chain combines TRBV5-1 with TRBJ2-2, with D unclear. Germline V gene lookup returns CDR1 SGHRS and CDR2 YFSETQ. CDR3 length: 15 amino acids. Between the trimmed V and J ends, which lost 0 bases and 0 bases, there was a span of 6 bases. CDR3 nucleotide sequence: TGCGCCAGCAGCTTGGCCTACTCGAACACCGGGGAGCTGTTTTTT. This translates into CASSLAYSNTGELFF.

The chain links TRBV4-1 to TRBJ2-3, with 8 nucleotides matching TRBD2. This CDR3 region has 15 residues. V was clipped by 5 bases and J by 2 bases; unmatched bases: 6. Germline lookup yields CDR1 MGHRA and CDR2 YSYEKL. The CDR3: CASSSGGTITDTQYF. The DNA for the CDR3 is TGCGCCAGCAGCTCGGGGGGGACAATCACAGATACGCAGTATTTT.

This chain connects TRBV7-9 to TRBJ2-7, with 11 bases aligning to TRBD2. V shed 4 bases and J 5 bases; nucleotides not matched to a gene: 4. The CDR3 spans 14 residues. CDR1 and CDR2 from the germline V gene are SEHNR and FQNEAQ (reference sequence). CDR3 loop: CASSSLAGGDEQYF. The CDR3 coding sequence is TGTGCCAGCAGCTCCCTAGCGGGAGGCGACGAGCAGTACTTC.

The chain couples TRBV6-1 to TRBJ2-2; 9 bases match TRBD1. V was clipped by 1 base and J by 7 bases; unmatched bases: 10. CDR1 and CDR2 (germline): MNHNS, SASEGT. This CDR3 is 17 amino acids long. For the CDR3, the DNA is TGTGCCAGCAGTGAAGTGCCTGGGACAGGGTCTCTCGGGGAGCTGTTTTTT. This encodes CASSEVPGTGSLGELFF.

This clonotype was counted a few times. The chain links TRBV5-1 to TRBJ2-1; 10 nucleotides match TRBD2. V gave up 0 bases and J gave up 4 bases; unmatched junction bases: 7. The CDR3 is 17 residues long. Per the germline V gene, CDR1 is SGHRS and CDR2 is YFSETQ. DNA for the CDR3: TGCGCCAGCAGCTTGGAAGGTGGGACTAGCGAGTACAATGAGCAGTTCTTC. Protein sequence: CASSLEGGTSEYNEQFF.

The J gene is TRBJ1-1, the V gene TRBV29-1; a possible D gene is TRBD1 (5 bases). The germline V gene has CDR1 SQVTM and CDR2 ANQGSEA. V was clipped by 6 bases and J by 1 base, with 12 bases between them. The CDR3 sequence is 13 residues long. The CDR3 DNA reads TGCAGCGTAAGCGGGGGAAAGAACACTGAAGCTTTCTTT. Residues: CSVSGGKNTEAFF.

This clonotype came up a few times. V and J are TRBV4-1 and TRBJ2-3; 13 bases match TRBD2. This CDR3 has 17 amino acids. Germline assignment: CDR1 MGHRA and CDR2 YSYEKL. V lost 2 bases and J lost 2; bases outside the gene matches: 4. The CDR3 DNA reads as TGCGCCAGCAGCCAACCCGGGACTAGCGGGGACACAGATACGCAGTATTTT. As protein: CASSQPGTSGDTDTQYF.

Many counts were recorded for this clonotype. The V call is TRBV20-1, the J call TRBJ2-5, with 8 bases lining up with TRBD1. Germline values: CDR1 DFQATT, CDR2 SNEGSKA (reference sequence). The CDR3 consists of 15 residues. V dropped 6 bases and J dropped 1; count of bases not matched to a gene: 10. The CDR3 sequence is CSAQLRGPIQETQYF. As DNA, the CDR3 is TGCAGTGCGCAACTCAGGGGGCCGATCCAAGAGACCCAGTACTTC.

This clonotype showed up just once. A much larger clone is a single base away; this may be a read error. The rearrangement joins TRBV25-1 to TRBJ2-1; D possibly corresponds to TRBD2 (6 bases). CDR3 length equals 16 residues. Germline CDR1 MGHDK, CDR2 SYGVNS. The DNA of the CDR3 is TGTGCCAGCAATGAATGGATTAGCGGAGACTACAATGAGCAGTTCTTC. Residues: CASNEWISGDYNEQFF.

Note on this clonotype: Possible read error: a much larger clone is one base away. This chain uses TRBV4-1 with TRBJ2-3; TRBD1 agrees at 11 bases. The CDR3 has 15 amino acids. Germline assignment: CDR1 MGHRA and CDR2 YSYEKL. With 4 bases clipped from V and 2 bases from J, the junction kept 2 bases outside the gene matches. The CDR3 DNA is TGCGCCAGCAGCCGGGACAGGGGGAACACAGATACGCAGTATTTT. It specifies CASSRDRGNTDTQYF.

This clonotype was recorded a few times. The gene calls are TRBV27 and TRBJ2-7; TRBD1 is a possible D gene (6 bases). Germline assignment: CDR1 MNHEY and CDR2 SMNVEV (reference sequence). V was pared by 4 bases and J by 7 bases, with 17 bases between. The CDR3 has 14 residues. The DNA of the CDR3 is TGTGCCAGCAGTTCCCGGGACACCAGAGGGGAGCAGTACTTC. Its protein is CASSSRDTRGEQYF.

This sequence joins TRBV21-1 and TRBJ2-7; whether TRBD2, the table's D call, matches the DNA was not checked. TRBV21-1 is reported as a pseudogene. This CDR3 region has 17 residues. This chain's CDR3 is CASSKWDSEGRCFEQYF. The CDR3 DNA follows: TGTGCCAGCAGCAAATGGGACTCGGAGGGCCGATGTTTCGAGCAGTACTTC.

This clonotype was recorded a few times. The V call is TRBV6-1, the J call TRBJ2-7, with 9 bases that match TRBD2. V was clipped by 6 bases and J by 5 bases; unmatched bases: 11. CDR1 is MNHNS, CDR2 SASEGT, per germline. The CDR3 runs 15 residues. The CDR3 nucleotides read TGTGCCAGCAGACCCCCGCGGGAGGGCCTAAACGAGCAGTACTTC. Translating it yields CASRPPREGLNEQYF.

There are many counts of this clonotype. The rearrangement joins TRBV9 to TRBJ2-7; no clear D. The CDR3 length is 12 residues. V lost 0 bases, J lost 7 bases, and 8 bases lay in between. Germline V gene lookup returns CDR1 SGDLS and CDR2 YYNGEE. CDR3 protein: CASSVDDLEQYF. CDR3 nucleotides: TGTGCCAGCAGCGTAGACGACCTGGAGCAGTACTTC.